These 32 T cell receptor beta chains originate from one sample sequenced in a study of T cells in Graves' hyperthyroidism and ophthalmopathy. There were TCR beta CDR3 regions amplified from RNA transcripts. The HTBI primer set drove a first-round RT-PCR of the TCR CDR3. Via MiXCR, TCRdb re-called the multiplex PCR reads, giving one row per CDR3 protein. The sample records approximately 720,000 distinct CDR3 sequences, 18% being singletons. Sequenced material: blood. Every receptor here comes from a woman aged 50 to 60 with Graves' hyperthyroidism that later progressed to Graves' ophthalmopathy.

This clonotype was detected many times. V gene TRBV18 combines with J gene TRBJ2-7, with a weak D call TRBD1 (6 bases). Germline loops: CDR1 KGHSH, CDR2 LQKENI. The V end lost 2 bases, the J end lost 3 bases, and 8 bases lay between the germline ends. The CDR3 runs to 13 residues. The CDR3 region has the DNA TGTGCCAGCTCACCAGACAGGTACTACGAGCAGTACTTC. It translates to CASSPDRYYEQYF.

Only a few counts were recorded for this clonotype. The rearrangement uses TRBV19 and TRBJ1-5; D is unclear. V lost 5 bases, J lost 5 bases, and 7 bases lay in between. The length of the CDR3 is 12 residues. Per the germline V gene, CDR1 is LNHDA and CDR2 is SQIVND (reference sequence). CDR3 bases: TGTGCCAGTAGTGGTTCGGATCAGCCCCAGCATTTT. Amino acids: CASSGSDQPQHF.

With respect to this clonotype: This may arise from a read error, as a much more abundant clone is one base away. The chain links TRBV3-1 to TRBJ1-2; D ambiguous. The germline V gene encodes CDR1 LGHDT and CDR2 YNNKEL (reference sequence). The CDR3 totals 11 residues. CDR3 sequence reads: CVSSQRSGYTF. The CDR3 bases are TGTGTCAGCAGCCAGAGAAGTGGCTACACCTTC.

V is TRBV2 and J is TRBJ2-5; TRBD2 matches at 11 bases. The junction had 13 bases not matched to a gene; V was cut back by 6 bases and J by 7 bases. Germline-derived CDR1 and CDR2 are SNHLY and FYNNEI. The CDR3 spans 16 residues. The CDR3 region is CASRDLAGGALRTQYF. The CDR3 DNA is TGTGCCAGCAGGGATCTAGCGGGGGGCGCTCTACGGACCCAGTACTTC.

This rearrangement joins TRBV10-3 to TRBJ1-3; no firm D call. CDR1 and CDR2 from the germline V gene are ENHRY and SYGVKD. The CDR3 spans 15 residues. The V end lost 2 bases, the J end lost 0 bases, and 8 bases lay between the germline ends. The CDR3 is CAISENPASGNTIYF. CDR3 DNA: TGTGCCATCAGTGAGAATCCTGCCTCTGGAAACACCATATATTTT.

This clonotype was counted at least ten times. CDR3 region: CASSQDWKVEQFF. The CDR3 DNA reads TGTGCCAGCAGCCAAGATTGGAAGGTTGAGCAGTTCTTC. The chain links TRBV3-1 to TRBJ2-1; D gene uncertain. Germline assignment: CDR1 LGHDT and CDR2 YNNKEL (reference sequence). The CDR3 loop spans 13 amino acids. V lost 0 bases and J lost 9, with 9 bases in between.

The gene calls are TRBV7-6 and TRBJ2-3; possibly TRBD2 for D (5 bases). Trimming left V 2 bases short and J 2 bases short, with 8 bases between. This CDR3 region has 14 residues. The germline CDR1 and CDR2 sequences are SGHVS and FNYEAQ. CDR3 nucleotides: TGTGCCAGCAGCTTATTCGGGGACACAGATACGCAGTATTTT. Translation gives CASSLFGDTDTQYF.

The chain has TRBV5-1 and TRBJ2-6, with TRBD1 matching 7 bases. Germline CDR1 SGHRS, CDR2 YFSETQ. Trimming at V came to 7 bases and at J to 2 bases, leaving 15 bases not matched to a gene. The CDR3 length is 18 residues. The CDR3, as DNA: TGCGCCAGCTACCCGGGGTACAGGGGATCGACTGGGGCCAACGTCCTGACTTTC. Translating it yields CASYPGYRGSTGANVLTF. Complete variable domain (other parts from reference TRBV5-1 and TRBJ2-6): KAGVTQTPRYLIKTRGQQVTLSCSPISGHRSVSWYQQTPGQGLQFLFEYFSETQRNKGNFPGRFSGRQFSNSRSEMNVSTLELGDSALYLCASYPGYRGSTGANVLTFGAGSRLTVL.

Ten or more counts support this clonotype. The chain is built from TRBV2 and TRBJ2-7; D is perhaps TRBD1 or TRBD2 (5 bases each). The V gene's germline CDR1 is SNHLY and CDR2 FYNNEI. The CDR3 sequence is 15 residues long. V lost 2 bases and J lost 0, with 11 bases in between. The CDR3 here is CASSEMGTSSYEQYF. The CDR3 DNA reads TGTGCCAGCAGTGAAATGGGGACCAGCTCCTACGAGCAGTACTTC.

The rearrangement uses TRBV7-8 and TRBJ1-1, with 10 bases fitting TRBD1. Germline V gene sequence: CDR1 SGHVS, CDR2 FQNEAQ. The CDR3 sequence is 15 residues long. V shed 2 bases, J shed 6 bases, and the junction held 6 bases outside the gene matches. DNA of the CDR3: TGTGCCAGCAGCTTACTGCGGACAGGGGGGTCTGAAGCTTTCTTT. The encoded protein is CASSLLRTGGSEAFF. Looking up the rest from reference TRBV7-8 and TRBJ1-1 gives the full variable domain: GAGVSQSPRYKVAKRGQDVALRCDPISGHVSLFWYQQALGQGPEFLTYFQNEAQLDKSGLPSDRFFAERPEGSVSTLKIQRTQQEDSAVYLCASSLLRTGGSEAFFGQGTRLTVV.

This clonotype was detected ten times or more. J is TRBJ2-5 and V is TRBV6-1, with D perhaps assigned TRBD1 or TRBD2 (5 bases each). This CDR3 has 12 amino acids. Germline assignment: CDR1 MNHNS and CDR2 SASEGT. Trimming took off 6 bases at V and 5 bases at J, with 10 bases between the two ends. CDR3 in DNA: TGTGCCAGCAGCCGGGACGTGGAGACCCAGTACTTC. This encodes CASSRDVETQYF.

The chain has TRBV3-1 and TRBJ2-5; 15 positions agree with TRBD2. Germline CDR1 reads LGHDT; CDR2 reads YNNKEL (reference sequence). J lost 0 bases, V lost 1 base, and 6 bases had no gene match. The CDR3 totals 19 residues. The CDR3 sequence is CASSQGIGLAGGYQETQYF. The CDR3 bases are TGTGCCAGCAGCCAAGGCATTGGACTAGCGGGGGGGTACCAAGAGACCCAGTACTTC.

This clonotype appeared many times. This chain connects TRBV7-8 to TRBJ1-2; possible D gene TRBD1, 6 bases. The CDR3 has 14 amino acids. Germline V gives CDR1 SGHVS, CDR2 FQNEAQ. V was cut by 3 bases and J by 4 bases, with 12 bases left in between. DNA for the CDR3: TGTGCCAGCAGCTTCGGGGGGCTAAGCTATGGCTACACCTTC. Translating it yields CASSFGGLSYGYTF.

The chain employs TRBV7-9 and TRBJ2-3; D call uncertain. Between the trimmed V and J ends, which lost 2 bases and 0 bases, there was a span of 12 bases. CDR1 is SEHNR and CDR2 is FQNEAQ in the germline V gene (reference sequence). This CDR3 comprises 16 residues. CDR3 coding DNA: TGTGCCAGCAGCTTACGAGGCGGTTCTAGCACAGATACGCAGTATTTT. It encodes CASSLRGGSSTDTQYF.

This clonotype was counted only a few times. This sequence joins TRBV14 and TRBJ2-3, with 11 nucleotides matching TRBD2. The V gene's germline CDR1 is SGHDN and CDR2 FVKESK. V shed 0 bases and J 3 bases; nucleotides not matched to a gene: 14. There are 20 residues in the CDR3. The CDR3 DNA follows: TGTGCCAGCAGCCAAGATATCCCCCGTAGCGGGGGGGCGGGAACAGATACGCAGTATTTT. Translating gives CASSQDIPRSGGAGTDTQYF.

For this clonotype: One end of the junction fails to match germline, which may point to a read error. This chain links TRBV6-7 with TRBJ1-4; 9 bases align to TRBD1. TRBV6-7 is assigned to the ORF class and has an uncertain function. CDR3 length: 17 amino acids. As DNA, the CDR3 is TGTGCCAGCAGTTCCTATCCTCGTACAGGGGGCGAAGAAAAACTGTCTTTT. This encodes CASSSYPRTGGEEKLSF.

This clonotype was observed many times. The chain is built from TRBV3-1 and TRBJ1-1; 7 positions match TRBD1. With V trimmed by 0 bases and J by 5 bases, 6 bases remained unmatched. This CDR3 is built from 15 residues. Germline loops: CDR1 LGHDT, CDR2 YNNKEL (reference sequence). The chain's CDR3 is CASSQDGRGMTEAFF. In DNA form, the CDR3 reads TGTGCCAGCAGCCAAGATGGCAGGGGGATGACTGAAGCTTTCTTT.

The chain employs TRBV12-3 or TRBV12-4 and TRBJ2-3; 9 bases line up with TRBD1. Trimming took 3 bases from V and 6 from J; bases not matched to a gene: 1. The CDR3 consists of 13 residues. Written as DNA, the CDR3 is TGTGCCAGCAGTTTTGGGACAGGGGATACGCAGTATTTT. Translated, it gives CASSFGTGDTQYF.

A few counts support this clonotype. The chain carries TRBV29-1 and TRBJ2-2; D perhaps matches TRBD1 (5 bases). Germline CDR1 and CDR2: SQVTM and ANQGSEA. This CDR3 comprises 15 residues. V lost 6 bases to trimming and J lost 0 bases, with 14 bases between them. In DNA form, the CDR3 reads TGCAGCGTCAGACGGGCAGGGACGAACACCGGGGAGCTGTTTTTT. This translates into CSVRRAGTNTGELFF.

The V call is TRBV10-3, the J call TRBJ2-5; 9 bases map to TRBD2. This CDR3 is built from 14 residues. CDR1 ENHRY and CDR2 SYGVKD come from the germline V gene. V dropped 3 bases and J dropped 4; count of bases not matched to a gene: 3. In DNA, the CDR3 is TGTGCCATCAGTGACCAACTAGCGGGAGAGACCCAGTACTTC. It translates to CAISDQLAGETQYF.

This clonotype was counted between two and nine times. This chain uses TRBV20-1 with TRBJ2-7, with a tentative D call TRBD1 (6 bases). The CDR3 is 12 amino acids. Germline V gene data show CDR1 as DFQATT and CDR2 as SNEGSKA (reference sequence). The V gene lost 5 bases and the J gene lost 1 base, with 9 bases spanning the gap. The CDR3 reads CSAGQLSYEQYF. DNA for the CDR3: TGCAGTGCTGGACAGTTATCCTACGAGCAGTACTTC.

This clonotype was found a few times. The J gene is TRBJ1-2, the V gene TRBV12-5; D gene unclear. CDR3 length equals 13 residues. In germline, CDR1 is LGHNT, CDR2 FRNRAP. Trimming pared 3 bases from V and 4 bases from J, leaving 9 bases between. CDR3 nucleotide sequence: TGTGCTAGTGGTTTACTAAGTGGCTATGGCTACACCTTC. Its translation: CASGLLSGYGYTF.

The chain carries TRBV30 and TRBJ1-2; 10 nucleotides align to TRBD1. Germline lookup yields CDR1 GTSNPN and CDR2 SVGIG (reference sequence). The CDR3 contains 13 residues. After removal of 3 bases from V and 4 bases from J, the junction contained 2 bases not matched to a gene. As DNA, the CDR3 is TGTGCCTGGAGGCGGACAGGGGGCTATGGCTACACCTTC. It translates to CAWRRTGGYGYTF.

This clonotype was observed many times. The chain employs TRBV2 and TRBJ1-1; maybe TRBD1 (5 bases). Per germline, CDR1 SNHLY and CDR2 FYNNEI. The V gene lost 4 bases and the J gene lost 4 bases, with 13 bases spanning the gap. The CDR3 has 14 amino acids. CDR3 sequence reads: CASSGAWGPTEAFF. The CDR3 bases are TGTGCCAGCAGTGGGGCTTGGGGCCCCACTGAAGCTTTCTTT.

This sequence joins TRBV7-2 and TRBJ2-2, with 10 nucleotides matching TRBD2. Germline V CDR1 and CDR2: SGHTA, FQGNSA. The CDR3 runs to 19 residues. Losses at the gene ends were 3 bases for V and 4 bases for J; bases not matched to a gene: 14. The CDR3 here is CASSFGSASGGATTGELFF. The CDR3 coding sequence is TGTGCCAGCAGCTTTGGGAGCGCGAGCGGGGGGGCCACCACCGGGGAGCTGTTTTTT.

This clonotype showed up many times. V and J are TRBV3-1 and TRBJ1-2; tentative D call: TRBD1 (5 bases). The CDR3 contains 12 residues. V was cut by 4 bases and J by 2 bases, with 5 bases left in between. Looked up from germline, CDR1 is LGHDT and CDR2 is YNNKEL (reference sequence). DNA for the CDR3: TGTGCCAGCAGCCGGGACAACTATGGCTACACCTTC. It encodes CASSRDNYGYTF.

This clonotype was counted between two and nine times. CDR3 sequence (DNA): TGTGCCATCTCCCAGGGGGACGATTCACCCCTCCACTTT. Protein sequence: CAISQGDDSPLHF. The chain joins TRBV10-3 to TRBJ1-6, with TRBD1 matching 7 bases. Per the germline V gene, CDR1 is ENHRY and CDR2 is SYGVKD. The V segment lost 8 bases and the J segment 8 bases; nucleotides outside the gene matches: 6. This CDR3 contains 13 residues.

This clonotype was detected once. This chain joins TRBV7-9 and TRBJ2-7; 7 nucleotides line up with TRBD1. The CDR3 contains 13 residues. Germline CDR1 is SEHNR and CDR2 is FQNEAQ (reference sequence). V lost 5 bases, J lost 6 bases, and 7 bases stayed unmatched. CDR3 in DNA: TGTGCCAGCAGCCCCTCCGACAGGGTCGAGCAGTACTTC. This encodes CASSPSDRVEQYF.

This clonotype has a count of ten or more. The rearrangement uses TRBV20-1 and TRBJ1-1, with a weak D call TRBD1 (6 bases). V gave up 6 bases and J gave up 1 base, with 18 bases separating them. Germline V gives CDR1 DFQATT, CDR2 SNEGSKA (reference sequence). CDR3 length equals 15 residues. The CDR3 DNA follows: TGCAGTGCCCCGATAAACGGACAGAGGAACACTGAAGCTTTCTTT. Its translation is CSAPINGQRNTEAFF.

The CDR3 bases are TGTGCCAGCAGCCAAGATAGGACAGGGGATCCGGCTTTCTTT. Protein: CASSQDRTGDPAFF. The chain links TRBV3-1 to TRBJ1-1; 9 positions match TRBD1. CDR1 and CDR2 from the germline V gene are LGHDT and YNNKEL (reference sequence). The CDR3 totals 14 residues. After removal of 0 bases from V and 11 bases from J, the junction contained 7 bases not matched to a gene.

This clonotype was counted at least ten times. This chain connects TRBV3-1 to TRBJ2-1; TRBD1 matches at 9 bases. The V gene end was trimmed by 4 bases and the J gene end by 7 bases; junction bases not matched to a gene: 2. Germline-derived CDR1 and CDR2 are LGHDT and YNNKEL (reference sequence). CDR3 size: 13 residues. The DNA of the CDR3 is TGTGCCAGCAGCCGACAGGGGGAGAATGAGCAGTTCTTC. This encodes CASSRQGENEQFF.

Only a few counts were recorded for this clonotype. The CDR3: CASSQDLWGRGTEAFF. The CDR3 DNA is TGCGCCAGCAGCCAAGATCTTTGGGGCAGGGGAACTGAAGCTTTCTTT. V is TRBV4-1 and J is TRBJ1-1; maybe TRBD1 (6 bases). This CDR3 is built from 16 residues. V shed 0 bases and J shed 5 bases, with 16 bases lying between them. Germline V gives CDR1 MGHRA, CDR2 YSYEKL.